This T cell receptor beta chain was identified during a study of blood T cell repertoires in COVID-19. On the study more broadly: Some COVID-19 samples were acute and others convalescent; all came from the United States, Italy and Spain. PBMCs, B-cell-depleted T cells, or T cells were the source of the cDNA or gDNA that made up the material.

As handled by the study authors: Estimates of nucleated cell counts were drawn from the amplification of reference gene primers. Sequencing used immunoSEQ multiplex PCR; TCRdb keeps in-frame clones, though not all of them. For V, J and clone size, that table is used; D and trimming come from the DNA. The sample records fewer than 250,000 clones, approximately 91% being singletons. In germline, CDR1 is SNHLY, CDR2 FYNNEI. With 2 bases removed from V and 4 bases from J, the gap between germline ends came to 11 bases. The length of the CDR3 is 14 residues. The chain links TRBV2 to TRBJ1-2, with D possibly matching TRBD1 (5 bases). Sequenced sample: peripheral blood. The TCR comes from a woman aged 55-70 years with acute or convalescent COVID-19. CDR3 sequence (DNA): TGTGCCAGCAGTGAAAGACTGACAGTCTATGGCTACACCTTC. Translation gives CASSERLTVYGYTF.